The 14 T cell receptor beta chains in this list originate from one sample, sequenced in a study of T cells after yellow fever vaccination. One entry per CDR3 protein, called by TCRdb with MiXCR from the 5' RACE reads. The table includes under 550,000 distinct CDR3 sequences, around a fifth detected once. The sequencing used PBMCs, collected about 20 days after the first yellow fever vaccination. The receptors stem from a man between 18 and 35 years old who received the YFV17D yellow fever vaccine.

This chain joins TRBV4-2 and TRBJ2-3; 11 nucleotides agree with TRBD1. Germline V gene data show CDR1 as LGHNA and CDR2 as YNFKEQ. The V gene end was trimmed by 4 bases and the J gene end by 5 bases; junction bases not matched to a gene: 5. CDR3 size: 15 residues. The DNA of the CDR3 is TGTGCCAGCAGCCGGGGACAGGGGGGCGAAGATACGCAGTATTTT. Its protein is CASSRGQGGEDTQYF.

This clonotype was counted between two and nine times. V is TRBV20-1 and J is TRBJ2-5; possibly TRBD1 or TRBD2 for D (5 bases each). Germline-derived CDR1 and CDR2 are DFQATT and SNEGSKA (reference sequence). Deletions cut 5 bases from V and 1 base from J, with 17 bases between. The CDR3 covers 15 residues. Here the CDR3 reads CSASPGSGPQETQYF. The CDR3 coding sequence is TGCAGTGCTTCGCCCGGGTCGGGGCCCCAAGAGACCCAGTACTTC.

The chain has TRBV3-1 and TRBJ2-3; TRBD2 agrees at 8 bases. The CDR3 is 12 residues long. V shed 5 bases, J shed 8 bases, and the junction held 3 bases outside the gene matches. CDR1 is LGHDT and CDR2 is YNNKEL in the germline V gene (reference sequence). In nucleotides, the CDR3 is TGTGCCAGCAGCGGTCTAGCGGGTACGCAGTATTTT. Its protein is CASSGLAGTQYF.

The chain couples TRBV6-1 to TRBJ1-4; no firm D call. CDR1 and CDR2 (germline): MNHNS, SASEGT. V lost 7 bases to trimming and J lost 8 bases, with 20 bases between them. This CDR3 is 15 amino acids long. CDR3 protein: CASKGDPSAREKLFF. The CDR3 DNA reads TGTGCCAGCAAGGGAGACCCGTCGGCCCGGGAAAAACTGTTTTTT.

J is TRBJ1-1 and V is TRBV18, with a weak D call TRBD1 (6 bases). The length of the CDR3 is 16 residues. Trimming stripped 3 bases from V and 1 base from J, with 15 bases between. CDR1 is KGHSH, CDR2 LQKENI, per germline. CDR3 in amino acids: CASSPPSGGRNTEAFF. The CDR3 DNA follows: TGTGCCAGCTCACCCCCCTCGGGGGGCCGGAACACTGAAGCTTTCTTT. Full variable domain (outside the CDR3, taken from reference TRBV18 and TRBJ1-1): NAGVMQNPRHLVRRRGQEARLRCSPMKGHSHVYWYRQLPEEGLKFMVYLQKENIIDESGMPKERFSAEFPKEGPSILRIQQVVRGDSAAYFCASSPPSGGRNTEAFFGQGTRLTVV.

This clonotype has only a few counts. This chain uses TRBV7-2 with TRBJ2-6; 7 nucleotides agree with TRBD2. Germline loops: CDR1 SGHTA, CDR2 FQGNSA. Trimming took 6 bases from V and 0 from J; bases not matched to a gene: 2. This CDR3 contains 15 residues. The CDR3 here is CASSREDSGANVLTF. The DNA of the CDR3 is TGTGCCAGCAGTCGGGAGGACTCTGGGGCCAACGTCCTGACTTTC.

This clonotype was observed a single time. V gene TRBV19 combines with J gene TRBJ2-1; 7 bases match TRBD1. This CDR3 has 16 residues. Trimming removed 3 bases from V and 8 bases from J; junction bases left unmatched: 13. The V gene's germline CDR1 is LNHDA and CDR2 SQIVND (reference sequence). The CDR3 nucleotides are TGTGCCAGTAGTATGATTTCCGCCCACAGGGGAGATGAGCAGTTCTTC. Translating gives CASSMISAHRGDEQFF.

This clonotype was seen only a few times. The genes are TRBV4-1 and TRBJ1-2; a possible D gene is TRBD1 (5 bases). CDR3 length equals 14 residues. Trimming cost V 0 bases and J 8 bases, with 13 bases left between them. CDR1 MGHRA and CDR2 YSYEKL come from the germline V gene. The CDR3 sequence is CASSQEVSGKGYTF. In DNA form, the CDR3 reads TGCGCCAGCAGCCAAGAAGTGTCAGGGAAGGGCTACACCTTC.

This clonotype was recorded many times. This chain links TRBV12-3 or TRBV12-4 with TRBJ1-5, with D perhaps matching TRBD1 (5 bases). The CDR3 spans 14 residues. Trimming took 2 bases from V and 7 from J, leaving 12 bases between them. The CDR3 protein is CASSLQGENQPQHF. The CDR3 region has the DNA TGTGCCAGCAGTTTACAGGGAGAGAACCAGCCCCAGCATTTT.

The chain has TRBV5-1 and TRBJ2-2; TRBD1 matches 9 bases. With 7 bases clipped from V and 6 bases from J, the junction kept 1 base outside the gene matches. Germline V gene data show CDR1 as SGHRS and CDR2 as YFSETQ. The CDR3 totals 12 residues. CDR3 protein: CASGDRAGELFF. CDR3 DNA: TGCGCCAGCGGGGACAGGGCCGGGGAGCTGTTTTTT.

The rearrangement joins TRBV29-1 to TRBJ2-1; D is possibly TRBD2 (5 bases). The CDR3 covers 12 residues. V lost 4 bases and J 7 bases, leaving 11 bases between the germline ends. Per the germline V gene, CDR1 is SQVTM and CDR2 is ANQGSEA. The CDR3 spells CSVGGYRNEQFF. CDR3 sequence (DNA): TGCAGCGTTGGAGGGTATAGGAATGAGCAGTTCTTC.

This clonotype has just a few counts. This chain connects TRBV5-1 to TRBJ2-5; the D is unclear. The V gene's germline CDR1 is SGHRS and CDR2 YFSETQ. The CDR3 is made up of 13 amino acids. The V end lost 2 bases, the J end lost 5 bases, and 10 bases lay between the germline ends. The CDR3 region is CASSFRLGETQYF. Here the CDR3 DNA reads TGCGCCAGCAGCTTCCGTCTCGGGGAGACCCAGTACTTC.

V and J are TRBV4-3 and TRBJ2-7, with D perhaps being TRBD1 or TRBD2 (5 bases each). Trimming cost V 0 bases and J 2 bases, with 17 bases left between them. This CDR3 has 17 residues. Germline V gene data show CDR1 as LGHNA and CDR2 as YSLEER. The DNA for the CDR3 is TGCGCCAGCAGCCAAGATACGGGGACGGACACCACCTACGAGCAGTACTTC. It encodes CASSQDTGTDTTYEQYF.

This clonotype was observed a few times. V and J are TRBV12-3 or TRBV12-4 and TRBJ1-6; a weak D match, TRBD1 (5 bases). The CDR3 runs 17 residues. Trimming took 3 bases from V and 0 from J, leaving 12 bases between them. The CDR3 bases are TGTGCCAGCAGTTTGACAGTCGGGGACTCCTATAATTCACCCCTCCACTTT. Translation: CASSLTVGDSYNSPLHF.